What follows are 21 T cell receptor beta chains derived from one specimen sequenced in a study of T cells in Graves' hyperthyroidism and ophthalmopathy. Amplified TCR beta CDR3 regions derived from RNA transcripts. Initially, a first-round RT-PCR of the TCR CDR3 employed the HTBI primer set. MiXCR was run by TCRdb on the multiplex PCR reads, yielding one entry per CDR3 protein. This table holds about 98,000 distinct CDR3 sequences, 35% to 50% found once. Sequencing used peripheral blood or thyroid tissue (not recorded which). All receptors come from a young woman with Graves' hyperthyroidism.

This chain uses TRBV11-2 with TRBJ2-7, with 10 positions matching TRBD2. The trim removed 8 bases at V and 7 bases at J, leaving 17 bases unmatched. Germline V lookup: CDR1 SGHAT, CDR2 FQNNGV. The CDR3 runs 16 residues. The CDR3 here is CASSPPTSSGGQEQYF. For the CDR3, the DNA is TGTGCCAGCTCACCACCTACTTCTAGCGGGGGTCAGGAGCAGTACTTC.

In its sample, this clonotype was seen many times. CDR3 coding DNA: TGTGCCAGCAGTCAGGGCTTCTGGGATTCACCCCTCCACTTT. This sequence encodes CASSQGFWDSPLHF. This sequence joins TRBV6-2 or TRBV6-3 and TRBJ1-6, with TRBD1 as a possible D gene (5 bases). Between the trimmed V and J ends, which lost 5 bases and 8 bases, there was a span of 13 bases. The CDR3 is made up of 14 amino acids. The germline CDR1 and CDR2 sequences are MNHEY and SVGEGT.

V usage is TRBV2 and J usage is TRBJ1-2; the match to TRBD1 covers 7 bases. This CDR3 has 15 residues. CDR1 and CDR2 from the germline V gene are SNHLY and FYNNEI. J gave up 2 bases and V 8 bases, and 11 bases lay outside the gene matches. In DNA form, the CDR3 reads TGTGCCAGCGGTTTGAACAGGGGAAGCAACTATGGCTACACCTTC. Translated: CASGLNRGSNYGYTF.

The gene calls are TRBV10-3 and TRBJ1-2; D is ambiguous. Trimming took off 10 bases at V and 3 bases at J, with 15 bases between the two ends. Germline CDR1 is ENHRY and CDR2 is SYGVKD. The CDR3 consists of 13 residues. In DNA, the CDR3 is TGTGCCACCCGAGGGAATTCTTACTATGGCTACACCTTC. This sequence encodes CATRGNSYYGYTF.

This clonotype was seen ten or more times. The chain employs TRBV7-9 and TRBJ2-5, with TRBD2 identical over 13 bases. V shed 5 bases and J 1 base; nucleotides not matched to a gene: 13. The CDR3 sequence is 19 residues long. Germline CDR1 SEHNR, CDR2 FQNEAQ (reference sequence). In DNA, the CDR3 is TGTGCCAGCAGCCCCATGACTAGCGGGAGGACTAGTACCCAAGAGACCCAGTACTTC. It encodes CASSPMTSGRTSTQETQYF. Full variable domain (rest looked up from reference TRBV7-9 and TRBJ2-5): DTGVSQNPRHKITKRGQNVTFRCDPISEHNRLYWYRQTLGQGPEFLTYFQNEAQLEKSRLLSDRFSAERPKGSFSTLEIQRTEQGDSAMYLCASSPMTSGRTSTQETQYFGPGTRLLVL.

The sample holds many counts of this clonotype. This chain links TRBV19 with TRBJ1-5; 7 bases align to TRBD1. Trimming at V came to 4 bases and at J to 2 bases, leaving 2 bases not matched to a gene. The length of the CDR3 is 14 residues. Per germline, CDR1 LNHDA and CDR2 SQIVND (reference sequence). CDR3 loop: CASSTQGGNQPQHF. CDR3 sequence (DNA): TGTGCCAGTAGTACCCAGGGGGGCAATCAGCCCCAGCATTTT. The full variable domain, completed using reference TRBV19 and TRBJ1-5, is DGGITQSPKYLFRKEGQNVTLSCEQNLNHDAMYWYRQDPGQGLRLIYYSQIVNDFQKGDIAEGYSVSREKKESFPLTVTSAQKNPTAFYLCASSTQGGNQPQHFGDGTRLSIL.

This clonotype was recorded a few times. A much larger clone lies a single base off, so this may be a read error. This rearrangement joins TRBV12-3 or TRBV12-4 to TRBJ2-2; the D gene could be TRBD1 or TRBD2 (5 bases each). V was shortened by 10 bases and J by 6 bases, with 18 bases between the two germline ends. This CDR3 region has 14 residues. The CDR3 reads CATPGQVLAGELFF. CDR3 coding DNA: TGTGCCACCCCGGGGCAGGTTTTGGCCGGGGAGCTGTTTTTT.

As to this clonotype: This may come from a read error, since a much larger clone is one base off. The rearrangement uses TRBV30 and TRBJ1-1; D ambiguous. This CDR3 has 13 amino acids. Germline V gives CDR1 GTSNPN, CDR2 SVGIG (reference sequence). The CDR3 DNA reads as TGTGCCTGGAGCCAACGAATGAACGCTGAAGCTTTCTTT. Translating gives CAWSQRMNAEAFF.

A note on this clonotype: A read error may be the cause here, since a much bigger clone is one base away. This CDR3 fails to terminate in the conserved phenylalanine or tryptophan, so it likely reflects a read error. The J gene is TRBJ2-2, the V gene TRBV6-6; D remains unclear. Germline CDR1 and CDR2: MNHNY and SVGAGI (reference sequence). The V end was cut by 4 bases, the J end by 7 bases, with 19 bases between. The length of the CDR3 is 16 residues. As DNA, the CDR3 is TGTGCCAGCAGTTTCGTCGACATTACTCTCGGCGGGGAGCTGTTTTCT. Its translation is CASSFVDITLGGELFS.

This clonotype was seen ten or more times. The rearrangement joins TRBV5-1 to TRBJ2-3; D unresolved. V was cut by 4 bases and J by 5 bases, with 17 bases left in between. The V gene's germline CDR1 is SGHRS and CDR2 YFSETQ. The CDR3 runs to 15 residues. This chain's CDR3 is CASSMLPPREDTQYF. CDR3 nucleotides: TGCGCCAGCAGCATGCTACCCCCTAGAGAAGATACGCAGTATTTT.

This chain connects TRBV14 to TRBJ2-7; the D call may be TRBD1 or TRBD2 (6 bases each). The CDR3 contains 14 residues. V lost 8 bases and J lost 9, with 23 bases in between. CDR1 SGHDN and CDR2 FVKESK come from the germline V gene. The CDR3 here is CASSPPPVGGVQYF. The CDR3 DNA reads as TGTGCCAGCTCACCACCCCCGGTGGGGGGCGTGCAGTACTTC.

The table lists this clonotype with many counts. The rearrangement joins TRBV19 to TRBJ2-2; a possible D gene is TRBD1 (6 bases). Trimming pared 4 bases from V and 4 bases from J, leaving 13 bases between. Germline CDR1 is LNHDA and CDR2 is SQIVND (reference sequence). The CDR3 runs to 15 residues. In DNA, the CDR3 is TGTGCCAGTAGTACTACCCCAGGGGTCACCGGGGAGCTGTTTTTT. It translates to CASSTTPGVTGELFF. Full variable domain (outside the CDR3, taken from reference TRBV19 and TRBJ2-2): DGGITQSPKYLFRKEGQNVTLSCEQNLNHDAMYWYRQDPGQGLRLIYYSQIVNDFQKGDIAEGYSVSREKKESFPLTVTSAQKNPTAFYLCASSTTPGVTGELFFGEGSRLTVL.

The chain is built from TRBV2 and TRBJ1-5; 8 bases map to TRBD1. Losses at the gene ends were 2 bases for V and 5 bases for J; bases not matched to a gene: 5. Germline V gene sequence: CDR1 SNHLY, CDR2 FYNNEI. This CDR3 is 15 amino acids long. CDR3 sequence: CASSELSGGDQPQHF. The DNA for the CDR3 is TGTGCCAGCAGTGAATTGTCAGGGGGCGATCAGCCCCAGCATTTT. The variable domain in full, with the rest retrieved from reference TRBV2 and TRBJ1-5, is EPEVTQTPSHQVTQMGQEVILRCVPISNHLYFYWYRQILGQKVEFLVSFYNNEISEKSEIFDDQFSVERPDGSNFTLKIRSTKLEDSAMYFCASSELSGGDQPQHFGDGTRLSIL.

The gene calls are TRBV7-9 and TRBJ2-2; D might be TRBD1 (7 bases). The CDR3 is made up of 17 amino acids. CDR1 is SEHNR, CDR2 FQNEAQ, per germline (reference sequence). V was cut by 2 bases and J by 0 bases, with 13 bases left in between. CDR3 sequence (DNA): TGTGCCAGCAGCTTACCCGCGGGACAGACGAACACCGGGGAGCTGTTTTTT. It encodes CASSLPAGQTNTGELFF.

This clonotype was seen more than once but under ten times. The J gene is TRBJ2-7, the V gene TRBV25-1; D not resolved. CDR1 and CDR2 from the germline V gene are MGHDK and SYGVNS. The CDR3 is 13 residues long. V dropped 1 base and J dropped 3 bases, with 7 bases sitting between them. In DNA, the CDR3 is TGTGCCAGCAGTGAATGGAGTGGCTACGAGCAGTACTTC. Translated: CASSEWSGYEQYF.

The CDR3, as DNA: TGCAGTCATGGGGGGAGGGACGGCTACACCTTC. It is translated as CSHGGRDGYTF. This chain links TRBV20-1 with TRBJ1-2, with a tentative D call TRBD1 (5 bases). CDR1 and CDR2 from the germline V gene are DFQATT and SNEGSKA (reference sequence). V was clipped by 8 bases and J by 8 bases, with 15 bases between them. CDR3 length equals 11 residues.

The V and J genes are TRBV6-6 and TRBJ1-6; no definite D call. The CDR3 has 15 residues. Deletions cut 5 bases from V and 8 bases from J, with 16 bases between. Germline-derived CDR1 and CDR2 are MNHNY and SVGAGI (reference sequence). The CDR3 sequence is CASSKNSILHSPLHF. For the CDR3, the DNA is TGTGCCAGCAGTAAGAACAGTATACTACATTCACCCCTCCACTTT.

This sequence joins TRBV25-1 and TRBJ1-1; D not certain. V lost 8 bases and J 6 bases, leaving 13 bases between the germline ends. CDR1 is MGHDK, CDR2 SYGVNS, per germline. The CDR3 is 12 amino acids. This CDR3 is CASSDLDAEAFF. The DNA for the CDR3 is TGTGCCAGCTCGGATCTAGATGCTGAAGCTTTCTTT.

There are many counts of this clonotype. V usage is TRBV27 and J usage is TRBJ1-1; a weak D match, TRBD1 (6 bases). The V gene lost 8 bases and the J gene lost 0 bases, with 19 bases spanning the gap. The CDR3 loop spans 16 amino acids. CDR1 and CDR2 from the germline V gene are MNHEY and SMNVEV (reference sequence). The CDR3 sequence: CASLNRADAMNTEAFF. The CDR3 DNA follows: TGTGCCAGCCTCAACAGGGCCGACGCCATGAACACTGAAGCTTTCTTT.

This clonotype has a count of ten or more. This chain uses TRBV2 with TRBJ1-4; perhaps TRBD1 as D (5 bases). Between the trimmed V and J ends, which lost 5 bases and 1 base, there was a span of 11 bases. The CDR3 consists of 15 residues. Germline V gives CDR1 SNHLY, CDR2 FYNNEI. DNA for the CDR3: TGTGCCAGCAGTACAGGAGGAGGAACTAATGAAAAACTGTTTTTT. This codes for CASSTGGGTNEKLFF.

In this sample, this clonotype turned up many times. The CDR3, as DNA: TGCGCCAGCAGGGCGGGTTGGGGGGGCGCCTACGAGCAGTACTTC. The encoded protein is CASRAGWGGAYEQYF. This chain uses TRBV10-2 with TRBJ2-7, with D possibly TRBD2 on 7 matching bases. The CDR3 spans 15 residues. CDR1 WSHSY and CDR2 SAAADI come from the germline V gene. Deletions cut 6 bases from V and 2 bases from J, with 17 bases between.